This TCR beta chain was profiled in a study of OX40 agonist ivuxolimab in advanced cancers. General observations from the study: Blood T cells, both CD4+ and CD8+, expanded clonally by week 6 at 0.1 to 3.0 mg/kg.

Profiled with immunoSEQ multiplex PCR; TCRdb holds only in-frame clones, not every one. The sample lists roughly 49,000 clones, more than 75% occurring once. In regard to this clone: The antigen is unknown.

Germline V gene lookup returns CDR1 SQVTM and CDR2 ANQGSEA. The CDR3 contains 14 residues. Sample: CD4+ or CD8+ T cells sorted from blood, taken in a trial of the OX40 agonist ivuxolimab. The V call is TRBV29-1, the J call TRBJ2-3, with TRBD1 matching over 9 bases. The clonotype was recovered from an adult with an advanced solid tumor such as melanoma, head and neck, liver or kidney cancer. CDR3 bases: TGCAGTACTTCTCTGGGGACAGGGTCTTTGGCGCAGTATTTT. This codes for CSTSLGTGSLAQYF.